This T cell receptor beta chain was recovered during a study of Ad26.COV2.S vaccination and SARS-CoV-2 variants (dated by TCRdb to the early 2020s). The study in broad terms: Donors in the vaccine arm were drawn from COV1001, a multicentre, randomized, double-blind, placebo-controlled phase I-IIa trial testing Ad26.COV2.S in healthy adults. Ad26.COV2.S was administered intramuscularly at 5 x 10^10 or 1 x 10^11 viral particles, either as a single shot or as two shots given 56 days apart. TCRbeta repertoire sequencing served as the tool for gauging how specific and how broad the SARS-CoV-2-reactive T cell receptors were following Ad26.COV2.S vaccination. The TCR-sequenced set comprised about 32 samples: about 19 Ad26.COV2.S vaccine recipients, 5 placebo recipients and 8 SARS-CoV-2 convalescent individuals. Trial participants were randomized into five groups of five, in which low-dose or high-dose Ad26.COV2.S was given once or twice, or placebo was given on both occasions. Investigators remained blinded to trial group allocation during experiments and outcome assessment.

Details on this clone: The antigen it binds to is not known. Qualities for individual bases were not recorded, and no much larger clone is one base off.

Reading the label with the study, this specimen's treatment or condition is: around 19 received Ad26.COV2.S at low or high dose, single or two shots; about 5 received placebo; per-sample allocation not given. Repertoires of vaccine and placebo recipients were sequenced from samples collected on day 63 after the first injection. Between 29 July and 7 August 2020, Cohort 1b enrolled around 24 adults aged 18-55 years at one site in Boston, USA. Ad26.COV2.S was a replication-incompetent adenovirus type 26 vector expressing a prefusion-stabilized SARS-CoV-2 spike protein from the original Wuhan strain. CDR1 LGHNA and CDR2 YSLEER were looked up in the germline V gene. The CDR3 has 14 amino acids, counting the end cysteine and phenylalanine. Left in the record is the CDR3 DNA by itself, 42 bases read in frame from the first base. Cut back by 0 bases and 5 bases, the V and J ends lie 8 bases apart. The immunoSEQ Assay was the method used to sequence TCRbeta CDR3 regions. After extraction, genomic DNA underwent amplification by bias-controlled multiplex PCR, followed by high-throughput sequencing. The paper's processing steps were these. To quantify the absolute abundance of every unique TCRbeta CDR3 region, sequences were collapsed and filtered. T cell fraction was estimated by normalizing TCRbeta template counts to usable DNA, which was measured by amplifying reference genes present in all nucleated cells. Repertoire TCRs were annotated as SARS-CoV-2-specific when V gene, CDR3 amino acid sequence and J gene were exactly matched to a known reactive TCR set. MIRA supplied the reference SARS-CoV-2 TCR set, which was filtered for enrichment in COVID-19-positive ImmuneCODE repertoires so that public or cross-reactive TCRs were removed. Drawing on the MIRA antigens, annotated TCRs were analysed further at the level of specific ORF or position within ORF. Depth was the summed frequency of annotated unique rearrangements, while breadth was defined as annotated unique rearrangements over total unique productive rearrangements. Group comparisons of TCR breadth used two-sided Wilcoxon rank-sum tests. TCRdb carries this immuneACCESS record with in-frame sequences only. Its versions omit some clonotypes, under half of them owing to an unresolved V gene in the studies checked, with the rest unexplained. V and J calls and clone size are those listed in that table; D and trimming were worked out from the DNA. In all, the sample holds fewer than 400,000 clones, and about 88% of those were seen once. The ten top clones hold about 2% of the sample.

The paper's findings and limits, for the study overall: According to the authors, total T cell responses may have been underestimated by the TCR breadth and depth analyses. Ad26.COV2.S recipients had higher spike-specific TCR breadth than placebo recipients (P = 0.0014). Comparing responses between vaccine doses or regimens was not something the study was powered to do. Non-spike TCR breadth was comparable between vaccine and placebo recipients, consistent with the vaccine containing only spike. After vaccination, spike-specific CD8+ and CD4+ T cell responses were reported to show substantial breadth.

The sequences come from peripheral blood, collected in a trial of Ad26.COV2.S vaccine versus placebo. The rearranged segments are TRBV4-3 and TRBJ2-1; a tentative D call is TRBD1 (5 bases match). The origin of this receptor is a person aged 18 to 59 who received the Ad26.COV2.S COVID-19 vaccine or a placebo. The sequenced DNA: TGCGCCAGCAGCCAAGAGACAGTTGACAATGAGCAGTTCTTC. Protein translation: CASSQETVDNEQFF.